The sequence of this TCR beta chain was determined in a study of beta chain features in type 1 diabetes (dated by TCRdb to the late 2010s). Looking at the study overall: No differences in mean age, gender distribution, total cell number or subset yield were found between patients and healthy donors. A total of roughly 100,000,000 sorted cells were examined across all samples, and the number of cells per subset was strongly correlated with RNA yield. In the study, recently diagnosed type 1 diabetes patients and matched healthy donors were compared on the TCRB repertoires of their sorted circulating CD4+ T cell subsets. Naive and central memory subsets were obtained from all 30 or so donors, but regulatory and stem cell-like memory subsets were isolated from only 8 patients and roughly eight healthy donors.

The paper's findings and limits, for the study overall: Because cDNA was sequenced instead of genomic DNA, activated cells with high expression could be over-represented, although the groups did not differ in activation or CD3 levels. Naive, central memory and regulatory TCRB repertoires appeared to be more alike among patients than among healthy donors. In all four CD4+ subsets, TCRB CDR3 length was moderately but significantly shorter in type 1 diabetes patients. PCR may preferentially amplify shorter templates, but because patient and control samples were amplified and corrected together, any resulting skew would affect both groups equally. At VDJ recombination sites, type 1 diabetes patients had fewer insertions and more deleted nucleotides, which implies abnormalities in thymic rearrangement. Only small numbers of individuals were included in the HLA sub-analyses, which left unresolved whether HLA type had any influence on TCRB rearrangement.

As to this clone: Its antigen remains undetermined. The sample holds no much larger clone one base away, and base qualities are not on file.

All of the isolated RNA was reverse transcribed with the High Capacity cDNA Reverse Transcription Kit, so expressed TCRB transcripts were sequenced. Naive, central memory and regulatory T cell samples underwent deep immunoSEQ sequencing, averaging roughly 3.5 million total reads per sample. Sorted cells were lysed in RLT buffer, and RNA was extracted using DNase-treated RNeasy Micro or Mini kits according to cell number. Each cell subset was processed separately to prevent cross-contamination, with patient and healthy donor samples processed together. The immunoSEQ multiplex PCR was used to amplify TCRB sequences from cDNA, yielding 87-bp fragments that span the CDR3 region. The amplicons were sequenced using the Illumina HiSeq platform. Concerning the study's data processing: Synthetic template baselines were used to correct PCR bias computationally, reads within Hamming distance 2 were collapsed, and singletons that could not be merged were discarded. Reads were aligned against IMGT to assign V, D and J genes, CDR3 length and insertions or deletions at six rearrangement sites. Clonotype counts were normalized to sorted cell number within each subset before computing true diversity and Gini coefficients with the tcR R package. The overlap coefficient, calculated on TCRB nucleotide sequences, was used to measure repertoire sharing. Out-of-frame TCRB sequences from naive cells were analyzed as a proxy for the pre-selection repertoire. TCRdb carries this immuneACCESS record with in-frame sequences only. Its versions omit some clonotypes, under half of them owing to an unresolved V gene in the studies checked, with the rest unexplained. V and J calls and clone size are copied from that table; D and trimming were computed from the DNA. This sample holds hundreds of thousands of clones; around 68% were observed only once. The ten top clones hold 0.053% of the sample.

A single peripheral blood draw of approximately 0.11 L on average was collected from each donor into heparinised tubes. Using a panel that included CD45RO, CCR7, CD25, CD127, CD95 and CD27, naive, central memory, regulatory and stem cell-like memory CD4+ T cells were sorted on a BD FACSAria II. All sorted populations exceeded 95% purity. PBMCs were isolated immediately by Lymphoprep density gradient centrifugation and stained directly without culture. To minimize batch effects, samples were stained and sorted in pairs, one healthy donor with one patient per experiment. The TCR was taken from a man aged 25 to 45 in good health. The sequencing sample was made of naive CD4+ T cells from blood. The cell subset or site label on this specimen signifies: true naive CD4+ T cells.

The CDR3 protein is CASSSPGLGTDTQYF. The sequenced DNA: TGTGCCAGCAGCTCTCCGGGACTGGGCACAGATACGCAGTATTTT. Recombination joined TRBV7-9 with TRBJ2-3; TRBD2 is a weak D gene call, 6 bases matching. Taken from cysteine to phenylalanine, the CDR3 has 15 residues. Only CDR3 DNA remains: 45 bases, in frame from the first base. Trimming at the junction amounts to 4 bases on V and 1 base on J, and the germline ends lie 12 bases apart. CDR1 is given as SEHNR and CDR2 as FQNEAQ, both from the germline V gene (reference sequence).